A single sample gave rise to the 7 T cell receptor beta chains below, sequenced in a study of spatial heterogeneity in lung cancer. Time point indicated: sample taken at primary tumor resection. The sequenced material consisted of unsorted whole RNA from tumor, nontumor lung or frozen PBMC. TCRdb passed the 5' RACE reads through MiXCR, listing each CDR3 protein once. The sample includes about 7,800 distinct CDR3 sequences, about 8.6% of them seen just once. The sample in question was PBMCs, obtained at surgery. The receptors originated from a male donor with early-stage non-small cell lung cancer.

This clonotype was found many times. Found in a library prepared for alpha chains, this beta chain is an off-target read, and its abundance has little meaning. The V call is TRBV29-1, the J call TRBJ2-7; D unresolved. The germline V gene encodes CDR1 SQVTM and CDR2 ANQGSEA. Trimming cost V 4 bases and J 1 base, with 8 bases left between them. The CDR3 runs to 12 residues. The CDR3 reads CSVVAGSYEQYF. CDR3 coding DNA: TGCAGCGTTGTTGCCGGATCCTACGAGCAGTACTTC.

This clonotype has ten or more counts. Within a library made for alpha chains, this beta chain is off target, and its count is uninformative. The CDR3 DNA follows: TGCGCCAGCAGCCAAGAGCGGGGGCGAGATACGCAGTATTTT. It translates to CASSQERGRDTQYF. This chain connects TRBV4-1 to TRBJ2-3, with D possibly TRBD2 on 7 matching bases. The ends were cut back, 0 bases at V and 5 bases at J, with 9 bases in the middle. The CDR3 contains 14 residues. Germline CDR1 is MGHRA and CDR2 is YSYEKL.

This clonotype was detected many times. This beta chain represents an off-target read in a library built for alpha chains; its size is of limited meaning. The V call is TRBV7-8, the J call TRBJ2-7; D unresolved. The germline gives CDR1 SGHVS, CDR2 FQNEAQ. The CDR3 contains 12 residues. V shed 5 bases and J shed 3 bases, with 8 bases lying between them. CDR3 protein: CASSQQDYEQYF. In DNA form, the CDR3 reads TGTGCCAGCAGCCAGCAGGACTACGAGCAGTACTTC.

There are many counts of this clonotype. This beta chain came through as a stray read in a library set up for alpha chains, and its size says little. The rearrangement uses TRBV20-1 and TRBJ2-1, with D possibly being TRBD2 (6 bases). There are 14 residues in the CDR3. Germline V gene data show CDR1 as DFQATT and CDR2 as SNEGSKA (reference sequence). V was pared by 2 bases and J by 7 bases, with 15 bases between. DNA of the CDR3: TGCAGTGCTAGATCCCGGGACTGGGGGAATGAGCAGTTCTTC. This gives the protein CSARSRDWGNEQFF.

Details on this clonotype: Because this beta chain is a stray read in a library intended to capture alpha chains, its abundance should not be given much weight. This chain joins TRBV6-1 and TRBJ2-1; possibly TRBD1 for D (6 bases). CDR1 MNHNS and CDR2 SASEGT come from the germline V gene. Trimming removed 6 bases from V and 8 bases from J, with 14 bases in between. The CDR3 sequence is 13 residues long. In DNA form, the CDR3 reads TGTGCCAGCAGGATAGGGGGTCGTGATGAGCAGTTCTTC. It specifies CASRIGGRDEQFF.

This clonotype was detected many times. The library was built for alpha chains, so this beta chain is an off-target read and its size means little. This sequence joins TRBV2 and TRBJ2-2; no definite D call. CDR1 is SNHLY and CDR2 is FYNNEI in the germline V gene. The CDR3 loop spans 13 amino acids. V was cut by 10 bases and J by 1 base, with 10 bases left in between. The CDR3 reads CATSAENTGELFF. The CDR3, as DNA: TGTGCCACCAGCGCAGAGAACACCGGGGAGCTGTTTTTT.

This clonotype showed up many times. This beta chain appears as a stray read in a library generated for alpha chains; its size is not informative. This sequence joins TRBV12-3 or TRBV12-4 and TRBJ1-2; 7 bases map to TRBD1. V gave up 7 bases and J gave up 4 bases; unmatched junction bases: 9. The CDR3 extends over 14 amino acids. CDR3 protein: CASNAGGQPYGYTF. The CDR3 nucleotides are TGTGCCAGCAATGCAGGGGGACAGCCCTATGGCTACACCTTC.